The next 4 T cell receptor beta chains were all read from a single sample in a study of cytomegalovirus exposure and HLA in healthy donors. Use of 60 Vbeta and 13 Jbeta primers characterized the PCR. Produced via immunoSEQ multiplex PCR; TCRdb's table is partial and in-frame only. The sample carries tens of thousands of clones, 67% recorded once. Material: PBMCs. Receptors were obtained from a man younger than 40 in good health and CMV-seronegative.

This clone appeared once. V usage is TRBV5-4 and J usage is TRBJ1-1; D call uncertain. Germline values: CDR1 SGHNT, CDR2 YYREEE (reference sequence). The CDR3 totals 13 residues. V shed 0 bases and J shed 6 bases, with 9 bases lying between them. CDR3 in amino acids: CASSLEGGPEAFF. The CDR3 DNA sequence: TGTGCCAGCAGCTTGGAGGGAGGGCCTGAAGCTTTCTTT.

The chain has TRBV27 and TRBJ2-2, with 7 nucleotides matching TRBD1. This CDR3 comprises 16 residues. Germline V gene lookup returns CDR1 MNHEY and CDR2 SMNVEV (reference sequence). Germline trimming cut 9 bases from V and 0 bases from J; bases unmatched to any gene: 10. CDR3 nucleotide sequence: TGTGCCAGTACTACCCGGGACAGTGCGAACACCGGGGAGCTGTTTTTT. It codes for CASTTRDSANTGELFF.

This clone is a singleton in its sample. The V gene is TRBV19, the J gene TRBJ1-2; no clear D. The CDR3 is made up of 16 amino acids. Looked up from germline, CDR1 is LNHDA and CDR2 is SQIVND (reference sequence). V was cut by 6 bases and J by 0 bases, with 17 bases left in between. This CDR3 is CASRDRRAQANYGYTF. The CDR3 DNA is TGTGCCAGTAGAGATCGGAGAGCTCAAGCTAACTATGGCTACACCTTC.

This clone was picked up a small number of times. The chain couples TRBV4-1 to TRBJ2-1; D remains unclear. This CDR3 spans 13 amino acids. Trimming cost V 3 bases and J 7 bases, with 10 bases left between them. The germline CDR1 and CDR2 sequences are MGHRA and YSYEKL. CDR3 region: CASSHPLANEQFF. The CDR3 DNA follows: TGCGCCAGCAGCCACCCCCTGGCAAATGAGCAGTTCTTC.